The 21 T cell receptor beta chains below come from one sample, sequenced in a study of graft-versus-host responses after intestinal transplantation. Measured with immunoSEQ multiplex PCR; TCRdb has only the in-frame clones, and not every one. The sample has about 64,000 clones; roughly 89% are singletons. Material: bone marrow, obtained 734 days after intestinal transplantation. The receptors originated from a human patient who received an intestinal transplant, so some T cells may come from the graft donor.

This chain uses TRBV4-1 with TRBJ2-5; 8 nucleotides match TRBD1. There are 13 residues in the CDR3. The V and J ends lost 1 base and 5 bases, in that order; junction bases with no gene match: 0. Per germline, CDR1 MGHRA and CDR2 YSYEKL. The CDR3 loop reads CASSQGDRETQYF. The CDR3 DNA reads as TGCGCCAGCAGCCAAGGGGACAGGGAGACCCAGTACTTC.

This sequence joins TRBV15 and TRBJ2-2; 8 bases match TRBD1. The CDR3 extends over 15 amino acids. Trimming at V came to 7 bases and at J to 6 bases, leaving 10 bases not matched to a gene. Per germline, CDR1 LNHNV and CDR2 YYDKDF (reference sequence). The CDR3 sequence is CATTPRTGKAGELFF. The CDR3 DNA reads as TGTGCCACCACTCCACGGACAGGGAAGGCCGGGGAGCTGTTTTTT.

The V call is TRBV4-1, the J call TRBJ1-3; perhaps TRBD1 as D (5 bases). CDR1 is MGHRA, CDR2 YSYEKL, per germline. V lost 0 bases and J 4 bases, leaving 13 bases between the germline ends. There are 16 residues in the CDR3. CDR3 sequence reads: CASSQDNQGIGNTIYF. The CDR3 DNA reads TGCGCCAGCAGCCAAGACAATCAGGGAATCGGAAACACCATATATTTT.

This chain uses TRBV2 with TRBJ1-1; D call uncertain. Germline CDR1 reads SNHLY; CDR2 reads FYNNEI. Trimming removed 3 bases at V and 3 bases at J, with 8 bases between. This CDR3 region has 13 residues. The CDR3 nucleotides read TGTGCCAGCAGTGATATCTCGGACACTGAAGCTTTCTTT. It yields the protein CASSDISDTEAFF.

The genes are TRBV7-2 and TRBJ2-5; D remains ambiguous. With the DNA end fitting TRBJ2-7 better, the J assignment may be wrong. The CDR3 is 15 residues long. The germline V gene has CDR1 SGHTA and CDR2 FQGNSA. CDR3 amino acids: CASSLIMISSYEQYF. The CDR3 nucleotides read TGTGCCAGCAGCTTGATTATGATTAGCTCCTACGAGCAGTACTTC.

The chain employs TRBV27 and TRBJ2-3, with 7 nucleotides matching TRBD1. Germline assignment: CDR1 MNHEY and CDR2 SMNVEV (reference sequence). There are 15 residues in the CDR3. Trimming cost V 1 base and J 4 bases; bases outside gene matches: 5. The CDR3 DNA sequence: TGTGCCAGCAGTTTATACCAAGGGACAGCAGATACGCAGTATTTT. This encodes CASSLYQGTADTQYF.

The V and J genes are TRBV6-5 and TRBJ2-5, with 12 bases that match TRBD2. The CDR3 has 15 amino acids. Germline CDR1 MNHEY, CDR2 SVGAGI. With V trimmed by 2 bases and J by 2 bases, 0 bases remained unmatched. Written as DNA, the CDR3 is TGTGCCAGCAGTTACCTAGCGGGGGGGCAAGAGACCCAGTACTTC. This translates into CASSYLAGGQETQYF.

This chain links TRBV6-5 with TRBJ2-1; TRBD2 matches 10 bases. The CDR3 runs 15 residues. Germline V gene lookup returns CDR1 MNHEY and CDR2 SVGAGI. J gave up 8 bases and V 6 bases, and 10 bases lay outside the gene matches. CDR3: CASRSSSGRAHEQFF. CDR3 bases: TGTGCCAGCAGAAGTTCCAGCGGGAGGGCCCATGAGCAGTTCTTC.

This clone was recorded once. The genes are TRBV18 and TRBJ2-3; D gene uncertain. Germline CDR1 KGHSH, CDR2 LQKENI. The length of the CDR3 is 11 residues. Trimming took off 3 bases at V and 6 bases at J, with 4 bases between the two ends. The CDR3 nucleotides read TGTGCCAGCTCACCTTGGGATACGCAGTATTTT. It codes for CASSPWDTQYF.

V is TRBV18 and J is TRBJ2-3; 16 nucleotides line up with TRBD2. The V gene end was trimmed by 1 base and the J gene end by 5 bases; junction bases not matched to a gene: 9. Germline loops: CDR1 KGHSH, CDR2 LQKENI. The CDR3 sequence is 19 residues long. CDR3 bases: TGTGCCAGCTCACCACGGGGGACTAGCGGGAGGGCCTCGGAAGATACGCAGTATTTT. This sequence encodes CASSPRGTSGRASEDTQYF. Full variable domain (rest looked up from reference TRBV18 and TRBJ2-3): NAGVMQNPRHLVRRRGQEARLRCSPMKGHSHVYWYRQLPEEGLKFMVYLQKENIIDESGMPKERFSAEFPKEGPSILRIQQVVRGDSAAYFCASSPRGTSGRASEDTQYFGPGTRLTVL.

CDR3 DNA sequence: TGTGCCAGCAGTTTATCTACGGGTCACCAGCATTTT. It is translated as CASSLSTGHQHF. The chain uses TRBV28 and TRBJ1-5; D is ambiguous. Germline V CDR1 and CDR2: MDHEN, SYDVKM. V lost 1 base and J 12 bases, leaving 10 bases between the germline ends. CDR3 size: 12 residues.

The V call is TRBV5-4, the J call TRBJ1-2; the D gene is possibly TRBD1 (6 bases). CDR3 length equals 13 residues. V was cut by 4 bases and J by 6 bases, with 13 bases left in between. Germline V gene lookup returns CDR1 SGHNT and CDR2 YYREEE (reference sequence). The CDR3 bases are TGTGCCAGCAGCCCCCCGGAGGGGGATGGCTACACCTTC. Protein product: CASSPPEGDGYTF.

The chain links TRBV7-3 to TRBJ2-3; 9 bases fit TRBD2. The V and J ends lost 2 bases and 5 bases, in that order; junction bases with no gene match: 8. Germline CDR1 reads SGHTA; CDR2 reads FQGTGA. The CDR3 length is 16 residues. Here the CDR3 DNA reads TGTGCCAGCAGCTTATATGGTCCTAGCGGGGAAGATACGCAGTATTTT. It yields the protein CASSLYGPSGEDTQYF.

The V call is TRBV30, the J call TRBJ1-5; tentatively, D is TRBD1 (6 bases). The germline V gene encodes CDR1 GTSNPN and CDR2 SVGIG (reference sequence). Deletions cut 5 bases from V and 3 bases from J, with 14 bases between. The CDR3 extends over 14 amino acids. The CDR3 region has the DNA TGTGCCTGGTCGCAGGGGACCACCAATCAGCCCCAGCATTTT. This encodes CAWSQGTTNQPQHF.

The chain links TRBV18 to TRBJ1-2; D remains unclear. Trimming took off 0 bases at V and 5 bases at J, with 7 bases between the two ends. CDR1 KGHSH and CDR2 LQKENI come from the germline V gene. The CDR3 length is 13 residues. The CDR3 sequence: CASSPPLGYGYTF. The CDR3 bases are TGTGCCAGCTCACCACCTCTGGGTTATGGCTACACCTTC.

The rearrangement links TRBV30 to TRBJ2-7; a possible D gene is TRBD1 (5 bases). Trimming cost V 2 bases and J 0 bases, with 17 bases left between them. CDR3 length: 16 residues. Germline V CDR1 and CDR2: GTSNPN, SVGIG (reference sequence). The CDR3 region is CAWSLTLQASSYEQYF. The CDR3, as DNA: TGTGCCTGGAGTCTCACCCTACAGGCCAGCTCCTACGAGCAGTACTTC.

V is TRBV11-1 and J is TRBJ2-1; D possibly corresponds to TRBD1 (6 bases). V dropped 8 bases and J dropped 6 bases, with 20 bases sitting between them. This CDR3 comprises 15 residues. Germline V gene sequence: CDR1 SGHAT, CDR2 FQDESV (reference sequence). Here the CDR3 reads CASGRSIVGANEQFF. The CDR3 coding sequence is TGTGCCAGCGGCCGGTCTATCGTGGGGGCCAATGAGCAGTTCTTC.

A note on this clone: One end of the junction fails to match germline, which may point to a read error. The CDR3 is CASSETGANTGELFF. The CDR3 coding sequence is TGCGCCAGCAGCGAGACAGGGGCCAACACCGGGGAGCTGTTTTTT. The chain recombines TRBV11-2 with TRBJ2-2; 8 bases are a match to TRBD1. This CDR3 is built from 15 residues. Germline V gene data show CDR1 as SGHAT and CDR2 as FQNNGV.

This clone was detected a few times. The chain joins TRBV27 to TRBJ1-5; D is possibly TRBD1 (5 bases). The germline V gene encodes CDR1 MNHEY and CDR2 SMNVEV (reference sequence). This CDR3 region has 13 residues. Between the trimmed V and J ends, which lost 6 bases and 3 bases, there was a span of 9 bases. CDR3 loop: CASRRGFNQPQHF. The CDR3 bases are TGTGCCAGCAGGAGGGGCTTCAATCAGCCCCAGCATTTT.

V is TRBV5-4 and J is TRBJ2-1; a possible D gene is TRBD1 (6 bases). Trimming removed 1 base from V and 8 bases from J, with 13 bases in between. This CDR3 region has 14 residues. Germline assignment: CDR1 SGHNT and CDR2 YYREEE (reference sequence). The CDR3 is CASSLRNRVDEQFF. DNA of the CDR3: TGTGCCAGCAGCTTGCGGAACAGGGTCGATGAGCAGTTCTTC. Looking up the rest from reference TRBV5-4 and TRBJ2-1 gives the full variable domain: ETGVTQSPTHLIKTRGQQVTLRCSSQSGHNTVSWYQQALGQGPQFIFQYYREEENGRGNFPPRFSGLQFPNYSSELNVNALELDDSALYLCASSLRNRVDEQFFGPGTRLTVL.

On this clone: The same CDR3 arises from other DNA sequences in this sample as well. The chain combines TRBV5-1 with TRBJ2-1; 9 nucleotides line up with TRBD2. The CDR3 spans 17 residues. The trim removed 0 bases at V and 2 bases at J, leaving 6 bases unmatched. Per the germline V gene, CDR1 is SGHRS and CDR2 is YFSETQ. The CDR3 DNA follows: TGCGCCAGCAGCTTGGTTGGCGGGGGGGCTGCCTACAATGAGCAGTTCTTC. Its protein is CASSLVGGGAAYNEQFF.